The 28 T cell receptor beta chains below all came from one sample that was sequenced in a study of control samples from healthy donors and cancer patients. TCRdb's copy holds only in-frame clones and misses some; the assay was immunoSEQ multiplex PCR. The sample consists of about 180,000 clones, roughly 92% of them appearing once. Input material: blood. Receptor source: a woman aged 18 to 35 in good health.

The V gene is TRBV13, the J gene TRBJ2-6; 7 nucleotides align to TRBD2. V shed 2 bases and J 2 bases; nucleotides not matched to a gene: 0. CDR3 length: 15 residues. Germline lookup yields CDR1 PRHDT and CDR2 FYEKMQ (reference sequence). In DNA, the CDR3 is TGTGCCAGCAGCTTACGGGGGGCTGGGGCCAACGTCCTGACTTTC. Translated: CASSLRGAGANVLTF. Full variable domain (rest looked up from reference TRBV13 and TRBJ2-6): AAGVIQSPRHLIKEKRETATLKCYPIPRHDTVYWYQQGPGQDPQFLISFYEKMQSDKGSIPDRFSAQQFSDYHSELNMSSLELGDSALYFCASSLRGAGANVLTFGAGSRLTVL.

This rearrangement joins TRBV6-5 to TRBJ1-1; 8 bases match TRBD1. The J segment lost 5 bases and the V segment lost 5 bases, leaving 4 bases of the junction unmatched. The V gene's germline CDR1 is MNHEY and CDR2 SVGAGI. This CDR3 is built from 13 residues. The CDR3 loop reads CASSRGQGTEAFF. Written as DNA, the CDR3 is TGTGCCAGCAGTCGCGGACAGGGAACTGAAGCTTTCTTT.

The V and J genes are TRBV9 and TRBJ1-2; 7 nucleotides line up with TRBD1. Germline V gives CDR1 SGDLS, CDR2 YYNGEE. The CDR3 is made up of 15 amino acids. The V gene end was trimmed by 2 bases and the J gene end by 8 bases; junction bases not matched to a gene: 12. The CDR3, as DNA: TGTGCCAGCAGCGTCGGGACAGAGGAAGTTCGCGGCTACACCTTC. It encodes CASSVGTEEVRGYTF.

This clone was observed a handful of times. V and J are TRBV6-2 or TRBV6-3 and TRBJ1-3; D gene uncertain. The CDR3 length is 12 residues. The germline V gene has CDR1 MNHEY and CDR2 SVGEGT. V was shortened by 4 bases and J by 4 bases, with 5 bases between the two germline ends. The CDR3 protein is CASSSTGNTIYF. In DNA form, the CDR3 reads TGTGCCAGCAGTTCCACGGGAAACACCATATATTTT.

The chain carries TRBV30 and TRBJ1-4; TRBD1 agrees at 11 bases. There are 17 residues in the CDR3. Germline values: CDR1 GTSNPN, CDR2 SVGIG (reference sequence). V shed 4 bases, J shed 6 bases, and the junction held 13 bases outside the gene matches. The CDR3 here is CAWTLGADRGLDEKLFF. CDR3 DNA sequence: TGTGCCTGGACCTTAGGGGCGGACAGGGGGCTGGATGAAAAACTGTTTTTT.

V and J are TRBV6-5 and TRBJ1-5; 7 nucleotides line up with TRBD1. In germline, CDR1 is MNHEY, CDR2 SVGAGI. V gave up 6 bases and J gave up 4 bases; unmatched junction bases: 9. This CDR3 spans 15 amino acids. The CDR3 spells CASSGGTEKNQPQHF. The CDR3 DNA reads TGTGCCAGCAGCGGCGGGACAGAAAAAAATCAGCCCCAGCATTTT.

The gene calls are TRBV28 and TRBJ1-2; no reliable D call. V was cut by 2 bases and J by 4 bases, with 11 bases left in between. This CDR3 has 14 amino acids. Germline-derived CDR1 and CDR2 are MDHEN and SYDVKM. The CDR3 region is CASSLAASLYGYTF. Written as DNA, the CDR3 is TGTGCCAGCAGTTTAGCCGCGTCCCTCTATGGCTACACCTTC.

This chain connects TRBV2 to TRBJ2-5; TRBD2 matches 10 bases. The CDR3 length is 16 residues. The germline V gene encodes CDR1 SNHLY and CDR2 FYNNEI. The ends lost 5 bases at V and 5 bases at J; junction bases unmatched: 11. CDR3 loop: CASSYVAGGAGETQYF. The CDR3 DNA follows: TGTGCCAGCAGTTACGTAGCGGGGGGCGCCGGCGAGACCCAGTACTTC.

The chain combines TRBV11-2 with TRBJ1-2; 9 bases line up with TRBD1. The CDR3 runs 15 residues. The germline CDR1 and CDR2 sequences are SGHAT and FQNNGV. J lost 5 bases, V lost 1 base, and 5 bases had no gene match. The CDR3, as DNA: TGTGCCAGCAGCTTAGGACAGGGGGGCGGGTATGGCTACACCTTC. Its protein is CASSLGQGGGYGYTF.

This chain connects TRBV9 to TRBJ1-2, with TRBD1 identical over 7 bases. This CDR3 contains 18 residues. Germline lookup yields CDR1 SGDLS and CDR2 YYNGEE. The V gene end was trimmed by 0 bases and the J gene end by 0 bases; junction bases not matched to a gene: 11. The CDR3 protein is CASSVGGTALLANYGYTF. The CDR3 coding sequence is TGTGCCAGCAGCGTAGGGGGGACAGCTTTGTTAGCTAACTATGGCTACACCTTC.

This chain uses TRBV10-3 with TRBJ2-4; D unclear. Germline CDR1 is ENHRY and CDR2 is SYGVKD. Between the trimmed V and J ends, which lost 3 bases and 8 bases, there was a span of 11 bases. There are 13 residues in the CDR3. CDR3 in amino acids: CAISDPEWDIQYF. The DNA for the CDR3 is TGTGCCATCAGTGATCCGGAGTGGGACATTCAGTACTTC.

The chain has TRBV15 and TRBJ1-5; possible D gene TRBD1, 6 bases. Trimming shortened V by 1 base and J by 7 bases, and 17 bases separated the two germline ends. The CDR3 runs to 16 residues. Per the germline V gene, CDR1 is LNHNV and CDR2 is YYDKDF (reference sequence). CDR3 sequence (DNA): TGTGCCACCAGCAGAGGGCAGGGGTCAGGGAGACAGCCCCAGCATTTT. Translated, it gives CATSRGQGSGRQPQHF.

The rearrangement joins TRBV4-1 to TRBJ2-2; 10 nucleotides agree with TRBD1. J lost 5 bases, V lost 4 bases, and 10 bases had no gene match. CDR3 length: 17 amino acids. The V gene's germline CDR1 is MGHRA and CDR2 YSYEKL. The CDR3 nucleotides are TGCGCCAGCAGCCTCAAAGCGGGACAGGGGTGGACCGGGGAGCTGTTTTTT. Its translation is CASSLKAGQGWTGELFF.

The V call is TRBV28, the J call TRBJ2-5; D is undetermined. V dropped 5 bases and J dropped 1 base, with 11 bases sitting between them. This CDR3 has 14 residues. From germline, CDR1 is MDHEN and CDR2 SYDVKM. CDR3 sequence: CASSPHPRQETQYF. The DNA of the CDR3 is TGTGCCAGCAGTCCTCACCCTCGCCAAGAGACCCAGTACTTC.

The CDR3 DNA reads as TGCGCCAGCAGCTTGGGGGGTACAGGATTTTATGGCTACACCTTC. It is translated as CASSLGGTGFYGYTF. The V call is TRBV5-1, the J call TRBJ1-2; tentative D call: TRBD1 (5 bases). Germline V gene sequence: CDR1 SGHRS, CDR2 YFSETQ. Trimming took 0 bases from V and 5 from J, leaving 14 bases between them. The CDR3 runs to 15 residues. Variable domain in full (rest from reference TRBV5-1 and TRBJ1-2): KAGVTQTPRYLIKTRGQQVTLSCSPISGHRSVSWYQQTPGQGLQFLFEYFSETQRNKGNFPGRFSGRQFSNSRSEMNVSTLELGDSALYLCASSLGGTGFYGYTFGSGTRLTVV.

The chain carries TRBV9 and TRBJ1-1; D perhaps matches TRBD1 (6 bases). V lost 1 base and J 4 bases, leaving 20 bases between the germline ends. Germline assignment: CDR1 SGDLS and CDR2 YYNGEE. The CDR3 spans 17 residues. CDR3 in amino acids: CASSVSGAKIIPTEAFF. The DNA of the CDR3 is TGTGCCAGCAGCGTATCAGGGGCCAAAATAATCCCCACTGAAGCTTTCTTT. The full variable domain, in which reference TRBV9 and TRBJ1-1 provide the parts outside the CDR3, is DSGVTQTPKHLITATGQRVTLRCSPRSGDLSVYWYQQSLDQGLQFLIQYYNGEERAKGNILERFSAQQFPDLHSELNLSSLELGDSALYFCASSVSGAKIIPTEAFFGQGTRLTVV.

CDR3 coding DNA: TGTGCCAGCAGTAGACTAGCGGGTTACCAAGAGACCCAGTACTTC. Protein product: CASSRLAGYQETQYF. V and J are TRBV27 and TRBJ2-5; 10 nucleotides line up with TRBD2. Germline V gene data show CDR1 as MNHEY and CDR2 as SMNVEV (reference sequence). This CDR3 contains 15 residues. V lost 5 bases, J lost 0 bases, and 3 bases stayed unmatched.

This sequence joins TRBV6-5 and TRBJ1-4; maybe TRBD1 (5 bases). Germline V gene lookup returns CDR1 MNHEY and CDR2 SVGAGI. V was shortened by 7 bases and J by 8 bases, with 17 bases between the two germline ends. The CDR3 covers 14 residues. The CDR3 nucleotides are TGTGCCAGCAACCGGGACCCGTCCCGAGAAAAACTGTTTTTT. This encodes CASNRDPSREKLFF.

The genes are TRBV19 and TRBJ2-2, with 11 bases identical to TRBD2. The CDR3 runs 15 residues. From germline, CDR1 is LNHDA and CDR2 SQIVND (reference sequence). V gave up 4 bases and J gave up 5 bases; unmatched junction bases: 3. The DNA of the CDR3 is TGTGCCAGTAGTAAGACTAGCGGGAATACCGGGGAGCTGTTTTTT. Residues: CASSKTSGNTGELFF.

The chain recombines TRBV5-1 with TRBJ2-7, with 7 positions matching TRBD1. V lost 0 bases to trimming and J lost 2 bases; unmatched junction nucleotides: 8. The germline V gene encodes CDR1 SGHRS and CDR2 YFSETQ. There are 16 residues in the CDR3. In nucleotides, the CDR3 is TGCGCCAGCAGCTTGGGGGCCACGACAGGGACCTACGAGCAGTACTTC. Encoded protein: CASSLGATTGTYEQYF. Using reference TRBV5-1 and TRBJ2-7 for the parts outside the CDR3, the full variable domain is KAGVTQTPRYLIKTRGQQVTLSCSPISGHRSVSWYQQTPGQGLQFLFEYFSETQRNKGNFPGRFSGRQFSNSRSEMNVSTLELGDSALYLCASSLGATTGTYEQYFGPGTRLTVT.

A word on this clone: Compared with germline, one end of the junction differs, possibly owing to a read error. The rearrangement uses TRBV7-9 and TRBJ1-5, with a possible D match to TRBD1 (6 bases). This CDR3 spans 13 amino acids. The germline V gene has CDR1 SEHNR and CDR2 FQNEAQ (reference sequence). This chain's CDR3 is CASSVGQNQAQHF. The CDR3 bases are TGTGCCAGCAGCGTCGGACAGAATCAGGCCCAGCATTTT. The full variable domain, rest sourced from reference TRBV7-9 and TRBJ1-5, is DTGVSQNPRHKITKRGQNVTFRCDPISEHNRLYWYRQTLGQGPEFLTYFQNEAQLEKSRLLSDRFSAERPKGSFSTLEIQRTEQGDSAMYLCASSVGQNQAQHFGDGTRLSIL.

This chain joins TRBV19 and TRBJ1-2; 7 bases align to TRBD1. V was clipped by 6 bases and J by 2 bases; unmatched bases: 6. The CDR3 is made up of 14 amino acids. The germline V gene has CDR1 LNHDA and CDR2 SQIVND (reference sequence). CDR3 in amino acids: CASSRTGANYGYTF. The CDR3 region has the DNA TGTGCCAGTAGCAGGACAGGCGCCAACTATGGCTACACCTTC.

This clone was counted only a few times. J is TRBJ2-3 and V is TRBV4-2; D is tentatively TRBD1 or TRBD2 (6 bases each). From germline, CDR1 is LGHNA and CDR2 YNFKEQ. Trimming removed 0 bases at V and 2 bases at J, with 12 bases between. The CDR3 loop spans 16 amino acids. The CDR3 loop reads CASSQEKGGVTDTQYF. DNA for the CDR3: TGTGCCAGCAGCCAAGAAAAGGGGGGAGTCACAGATACGCAGTATTTT.

This CDR3 reads CAISPGPQRGQYF. For the CDR3, the DNA is TGTGCCATCAGCCCCGGGCCCCAGCGGGGGCAGTACTTC. V gene TRBV10-3 combines with J gene TRBJ2-7; 7 bases line up with TRBD2. CDR1 and CDR2 from the germline V gene are ENHRY and SYGVKD. The CDR3 runs to 13 residues. J was trimmed by 9 bases and V by 6 bases; bases with no gene match: 11.

The chain uses TRBV4-2 and TRBJ2-1, with 8 bases that match TRBD2. Germline-derived CDR1 and CDR2 are LGHNA and YNFKEQ. The CDR3 consists of 15 residues. The junction had 4 bases not matched to a gene; V was cut back by 1 base and J by 5 bases. The CDR3: CASSQVPAGDNEQFF. The DNA of the CDR3 is TGTGCCAGCAGCCAAGTCCCAGCGGGAGACAATGAGCAGTTCTTC.

The CDR3 region has the DNA TGTGCCAGCAGTTTACGGCCCCTCTCTGGAAACACCATATATTTT. Its translation: CASSLRPLSGNTIYF. The chain carries TRBV28 and TRBJ1-3; no clear D gene. The CDR3 is 15 amino acids. The germline V and J ends were trimmed by 2 bases and 0 bases, with 8 bases remaining between them. Germline CDR1 and CDR2: MDHEN and SYDVKM.

This clone has a single count. The V and J genes are TRBV7-2 and TRBJ2-2; no reliable D call. Between the trimmed V and J ends, which lost 4 bases and 7 bases, there was a span of 7 bases. This CDR3 spans 12 amino acids. Germline V gives CDR1 SGHTA, CDR2 FQGNSA. The CDR3 coding sequence is TGTGCCAGCAGCTCGACCAGCGGGGAGCTGTTTTTT. It specifies CASSSTSGELFF.

The V gene is TRBV6-2 or TRBV6-3, the J gene TRBJ1-1; D ambiguous. Germline CDR1 and CDR2: MNHEY and SVGEGT. Trimming left V 2 bases short and J 5 bases short, with 18 bases between. The CDR3 loop spans 16 amino acids. CDR3 residues: CASSYPGQVVSTEAFF. The CDR3 DNA is TGTGCCAGCAGTTACCCTGGGCAGGTGGTTTCGACTGAAGCTTTCTTT.